The sequence of this TCR beta chain was determined in a study of T cell changes during pregnancy in multiple sclerosis. This CDR3 has 15 residues. J lost 2 bases, V lost 4 bases, and 3 bases had no gene match. CDR1 SGDLS and CDR2 YYNGEE come from the germline V gene. The method was immunoSEQ multiplex PCR; TCRdb's version includes in-frame clones alone and lacks a portion of them. The data show roughly 75,000 clones, with about 92% seen just once and 2% held by the top ten. The TCR sequence derives from a female donor in good health, enrolled as a control in a pregnancy study. The sample in question was peripheral blood, obtained in the third trimester of pregnancy. The chain couples TRBV9 to TRBJ2-3, with TRBD2 matching over 11 bases. In DNA form, the CDR3 reads TGTGCCAGCAGCAGACTAGCGGGAACCACAGATACGCAGTATTTT. Residues: CASSRLAGTTDTQYF.